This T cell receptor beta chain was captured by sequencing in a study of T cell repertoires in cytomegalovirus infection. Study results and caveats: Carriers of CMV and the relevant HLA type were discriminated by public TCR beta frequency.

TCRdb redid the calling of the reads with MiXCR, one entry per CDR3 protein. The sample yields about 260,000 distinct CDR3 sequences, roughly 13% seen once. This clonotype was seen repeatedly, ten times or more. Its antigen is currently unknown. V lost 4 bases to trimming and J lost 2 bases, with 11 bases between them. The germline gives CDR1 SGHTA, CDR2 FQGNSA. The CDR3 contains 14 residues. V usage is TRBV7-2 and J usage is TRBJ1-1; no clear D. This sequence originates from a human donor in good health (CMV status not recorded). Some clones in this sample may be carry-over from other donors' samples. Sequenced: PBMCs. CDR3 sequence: CASSSGRDNTEAFF. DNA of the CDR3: TGTGCCAGCAGCTCAGGACGGGATAACACTGAAGCTTTCTTT.